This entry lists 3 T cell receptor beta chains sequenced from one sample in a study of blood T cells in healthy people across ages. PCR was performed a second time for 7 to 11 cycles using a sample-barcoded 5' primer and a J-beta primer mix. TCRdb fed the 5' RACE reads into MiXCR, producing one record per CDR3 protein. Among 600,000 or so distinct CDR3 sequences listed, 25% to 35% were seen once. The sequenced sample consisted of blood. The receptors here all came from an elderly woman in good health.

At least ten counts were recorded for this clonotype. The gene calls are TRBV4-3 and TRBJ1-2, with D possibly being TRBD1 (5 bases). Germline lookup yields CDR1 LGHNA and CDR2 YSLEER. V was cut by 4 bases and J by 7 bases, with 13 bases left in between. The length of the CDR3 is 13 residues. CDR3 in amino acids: CASSRSQTAGYTF. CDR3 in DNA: TGCGCCAGCAGCCGCTCCCAGACAGCTGGCTACACCTTC.

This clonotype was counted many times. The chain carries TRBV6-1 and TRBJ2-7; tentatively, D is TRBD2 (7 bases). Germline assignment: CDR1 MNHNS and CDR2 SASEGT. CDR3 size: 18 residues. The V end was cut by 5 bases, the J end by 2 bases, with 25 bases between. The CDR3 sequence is CASSHGPGRGAGAYEQYF. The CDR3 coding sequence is TGTGCCAGCAGTCATGGGCCCGGCAGGGGCGCGGGGGCCTACGAGCAGTACTTC.

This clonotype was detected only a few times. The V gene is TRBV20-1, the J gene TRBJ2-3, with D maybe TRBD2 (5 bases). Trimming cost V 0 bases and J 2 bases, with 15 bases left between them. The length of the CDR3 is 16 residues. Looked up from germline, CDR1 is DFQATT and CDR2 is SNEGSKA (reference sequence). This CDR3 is CSARDRGFALTDTQYF. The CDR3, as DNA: TGCAGTGCTAGAGATCGAGGGTTTGCCCTCACAGATACGCAGTATTTT.